The next 31 T cell receptor beta chains were all read from a single sample in a study of shared clonotypes between healthy human individuals. The method was immunoSEQ multiplex PCR; TCRdb's version includes in-frame clones alone and lacks a portion of them. The sample holds approximately 1.4 million clones, 98% seen once. Sample: naive CD4+ T cells sorted from blood. The subset denotes: CD45RA+ positively selected. These receptors all stem from a man aged 30 to 39 in good health.

The V gene is TRBV18, the J gene TRBJ2-3, with D unclear. Germline V CDR1 and CDR2: KGHSH, LQKENI. Deletions cut 3 bases from V and 4 bases from J, with 11 bases between. The CDR3 length is 14 residues. The CDR3 spells CASSPVSAPDTQYF. CDR3 in DNA: TGTGCCAGCTCACCGGTCTCGGCCCCAGATACGCAGTATTTT.

This clone was picked up one time. Other DNA sequences of this sample code for an identical CDR3. The rearrangement joins TRBV11-2 to TRBJ1-2, with D uncertain. V lost 5 bases and J 2 bases, leaving 9 bases between the germline ends. CDR3 length equals 13 residues. In germline, CDR1 is SGHAT, CDR2 FQNNGV. CDR3 protein: CASSLGRNYGYTF. The CDR3 nucleotides read TGTGCCAGCAGCCTTGGACGGAACTATGGCTACACCTTC.

V and J are TRBV6-1 and TRBJ1-2; maybe TRBD1 (6 bases). This CDR3 spans 15 amino acids. V dropped 3 bases and J dropped 6 bases, with 17 bases sitting between them. The germline gives CDR1 MNHNS, CDR2 SASEGT. CDR3 residues: CASSDLRTAPHGYTF. The CDR3 DNA reads as TGTGCCAGCAGTGATTTAAGGACAGCTCCGCATGGCTACACCTTC.

The CDR3 bases are TGTGCCTGGGGGTTCAATGAGCAGTTCTTC. Translating gives CAWGFNEQFF. The rearrangement uses TRBV30 and TRBJ2-1; D remains ambiguous. The CDR3 spans 10 residues. Trimming pared 5 bases from V and 6 bases from J, leaving 5 bases between. In germline, CDR1 is GTSNPN, CDR2 SVGIG (reference sequence).

The chain joins TRBV5-4 to TRBJ2-3; D not resolved. The CDR3 runs 15 residues. Per germline, CDR1 SGHNT and CDR2 YYREEE (reference sequence). V gave up 1 base and J gave up 0 bases, with 9 bases separating them. The CDR3 DNA is TGTGCCAGCAGCTTGCCTTTAGGAAGCACAGATACGCAGTATTTT. Translated: CASSLPLGSTDTQYF.

As for this clone: The identical CDR3 is also encoded by other nucleotide sequences in the sample. The chain recombines TRBV5-1 with TRBJ2-7, with 11 bases lining up with TRBD2. The CDR3 runs 15 residues. Germline trimming cut 2 bases from V and 2 bases from J; bases unmatched to any gene: 3. Germline V lookup: CDR1 SGHRS, CDR2 YFSETQ. CDR3 in amino acids: CASSFGLAGAYEQYF. The CDR3 DNA reads TGCGCCAGCAGCTTTGGACTAGCGGGCGCCTACGAGCAGTACTTC.

This chain joins TRBV28 and TRBJ2-7; tentatively, D is TRBD1 or TRBD2 (5 bases each). With 2 bases removed from V and 0 bases from J, the gap between germline ends came to 11 bases. Germline values: CDR1 MDHEN, CDR2 SYDVKM. The CDR3 is 15 residues long. The CDR3 DNA is TGTGCCAGCAGTTTAACTCTGGGGACCTCCTACGAGCAGTACTTC. Protein sequence: CASSLTLGTSYEQYF.

The CDR3 loop reads CASNPLGLNTEAFF. The CDR3 region has the DNA TGCGCCAGCAACCCTCTCGGATTGAACACTGAAGCTTTCTTT. This chain links TRBV5-1 with TRBJ1-1; D unclear. The germline CDR1 and CDR2 sequences are SGHRS and YFSETQ. V was trimmed by 6 bases and J by 0 bases, leaving 12 bases between them. This CDR3 has 14 amino acids.

This chain connects TRBV7-9 to TRBJ2-1; D remains unclear. This CDR3 is built from 13 residues. Germline loops: CDR1 SEHNR, CDR2 FQNEAQ (reference sequence). The V and J ends lost 2 bases and 5 bases respectively, with 7 bases between them. This CDR3 is CASSLIVDNEQFF. CDR3 nucleotides: TGTGCCAGCAGCTTAATAGTAGACAATGAGCAGTTCTTC.

The chain uses TRBV10-3 and TRBJ2-7; TRBD1 matches 7 bases. The CDR3 covers 14 residues. CDR1 is ENHRY and CDR2 is SYGVKD in the germline V gene. V was pared by 10 bases and J by 6 bases, with 15 bases of the junction left unmatched. The DNA of the CDR3 is TGTGCCACCCTCCCCGCAGGGGGATCGTCCGAGCAGTACTTC. The encoded protein is CATLPAGGSSEQYF.

About this clone itself: This CDR3 is also generated by other DNA sequences in the sample. The rearrangement links TRBV2 to TRBJ2-3; D might be TRBD1 (6 bases). The CDR3 has 14 amino acids. Between the trimmed V and J ends, which lost 6 bases and 2 bases, there was a span of 12 bases. Germline lookup yields CDR1 SNHLY and CDR2 FYNNEI. In DNA form, the CDR3 reads TGTGCCAGCAGAGAACAGGGTCCCACAGATACGCAGTATTTT. Translation: CASREQGPTDTQYF.

This chain uses TRBV5-4 with TRBJ2-2, with a possible D match to TRBD2 (7 bases). CDR3 length equals 18 residues. Per the germline V gene, CDR1 is SGHNT and CDR2 is YYREEE (reference sequence). V was shortened by 0 bases and J by 4 bases, with 19 bases between the two germline ends. The CDR3 bases are TGTGCCAGCAGCTTGGCCTTTAGGGGGAGGGTGAGCACCGGGGAGCTGTTTTTT. This encodes CASSLAFRGRVSTGELFF.

This clone showed up just once. CDR3 coding DNA: TGTGCCAGCAGTCCCTTTAGACTAGCGGGACTTTACAATGAGCAGTTCTTC. Translated, it gives CASSPFRLAGLYNEQFF. This chain joins TRBV6-4 and TRBJ2-1; 11 nucleotides line up with TRBD2. CDR3 length equals 17 residues. The V gene's germline CDR1 is MRHNA and CDR2 SNTAGT. V shed 5 bases and J 4 bases; nucleotides not matched to a gene: 10.

CDR3 in amino acids: CAIRPGPQNTEAFF. The CDR3 bases are TGTGCCATCAGGCCCGGGCCTCAGAACACTGAAGCTTTCTTT. The rearrangement links TRBV10-3 to TRBJ1-1; D is unclear. CDR3 length equals 14 residues. Germline lookup yields CDR1 ENHRY and CDR2 SYGVKD. V lost 6 bases and J 1 base, leaving 12 bases between the germline ends.

The chain employs TRBV7-2 and TRBJ2-1; TRBD2 matches at 9 bases. The V gene end was trimmed by 5 bases and the J gene end by 6 bases; junction bases not matched to a gene: 5. This CDR3 spans 14 amino acids. CDR1 and CDR2 from the germline V gene are SGHTA and FQGNSA. The CDR3 DNA sequence: TGTGCCAGCAGCGGAGTAGCGGGAGTCAATGAGCAGTTCTTC. Translating it yields CASSGVAGVNEQFF. Full variable domain (missing parts from reference TRBV7-2 and TRBJ2-1): GAGVSQSPSNKVTEKGKDVELRCDPISGHTALYWYRQSLGQGLEFLIYFQGNSAPDKSGLPSDRFSAERTGGSVSTLTIQRTQQEDSAVYLCASSGVAGVNEQFFGPGTRLTVL.

The chain employs TRBV7-9 and TRBJ2-7, with D perhaps being TRBD1 or TRBD2 (5 bases each). The V gene lost 6 bases and the J gene lost 3 bases, with 18 bases spanning the gap. CDR1 is SEHNR and CDR2 is FQNEAQ in the germline V gene (reference sequence). The CDR3 loop spans 15 amino acids. The CDR3 reads CASSAEGGRVYEQYF. The CDR3 coding sequence is TGTGCCAGCAGTGCCGAAGGAGGCAGGGTCTACGAGCAGTACTTC. The entire variable domain, with the rest obtained from reference TRBV7-9 and TRBJ2-7, is as follows: DTGVSQNPRHKITKRGQNVTFRCDPISEHNRLYWYRQTLGQGPEFLTYFQNEAQLEKSRLLSDRFSAERPKGSFSTLEIQRTEQGDSAMYLCASSAEGGRVYEQYFGPGTRLTVT.

A word on this clone: Other DNA sequences from this sample encode an identical CDR3 as well. The rearrangement links TRBV28 to TRBJ2-1; D is uncertain. V lost 5 bases and J lost 3, with 5 bases in between. Germline V gene data show CDR1 as MDHEN and CDR2 as SYDVKM. This CDR3 has 12 amino acids. In nucleotides, the CDR3 is TGTGCCAGCAGTCCTTACTACAATGAGCAGTTCTTC. Amino acid sequence: CASSPYYNEQFF.

This chain uses TRBV18 with TRBJ1-2; unclear D gene. The germline V gene encodes CDR1 KGHSH and CDR2 LQKENI. V was trimmed by 2 bases and J by 0 bases, leaving 10 bases between them. This CDR3 region has 15 residues. The CDR3 DNA is TGTGCCAGCTCACCATTTGGCAGAGCTAACTATGGCTACACCTTC. Protein sequence: CASSPFGRANYGYTF. Based on the CDR3 plus reference TRBV18 and TRBJ1-2, the full variable domain is NAGVMQNPRHLVRRRGQEARLRCSPMKGHSHVYWYRQLPEEGLKFMVYLQKENIIDESGMPKERFSAEFPKEGPSILRIQQVVRGDSAAYFCASSPFGRANYGYTFGSGTRLTVV.

The genes are TRBV30 and TRBJ2-1; D gene uncertain. V lost 2 bases and J lost 7, with 6 bases in between. The germline gives CDR1 GTSNPN, CDR2 SVGIG (reference sequence). The CDR3 sequence is 11 residues long. The DNA for the CDR3 is TGTGCCTGGAGTTGGGTAAATGAGCAGTTCTTC. Protein product: CAWSWVNEQFF.

In the case of this clone: The identical CDR3 is also encoded by other nucleotide sequences in the sample. This chain links TRBV19 with TRBJ2-7; TRBD1 matches 9 bases. V was clipped by 6 bases and J by 2 bases; unmatched bases: 2. This CDR3 comprises 13 residues. Germline V lookup: CDR1 LNHDA, CDR2 SQIVND (reference sequence). CDR3 protein: CASRDRGTYEQYF. The CDR3, as DNA: TGTGCCAGTAGGGACAGGGGAACCTACGAGCAGTACTTC. The variable domain in full, with the rest retrieved from reference TRBV19 and TRBJ2-7, is DGGITQSPKYLFRKEGQNVTLSCEQNLNHDAMYWYRQDPGQGLRLIYYSQIVNDFQKGDIAEGYSVSREKKESFPLTVTSAQKNPTAFYLCASRDRGTYEQYFGPGTRLTVT.

V is TRBV2 and J is TRBJ2-2; 10 bases fit TRBD2. The CDR3 length is 17 residues. Germline loops: CDR1 SNHLY, CDR2 FYNNEI. With 5 bases clipped from V and 0 bases from J, the junction kept 6 bases outside the gene matches. DNA for the CDR3: TGTGCCAGCAGTCGGACTAGCGGTTCCGCGAACACCGGGGAGCTGTTTTTT. This encodes CASSRTSGSANTGELFF.

This chain links TRBV7-2 with TRBJ2-7, with TRBD1 matching 9 bases. Germline V gene lookup returns CDR1 SGHTA and CDR2 FQGNSA. The CDR3 totals 14 residues. The J segment lost 4 bases and the V segment lost 5 bases, leaving 6 bases of the junction unmatched. The CDR3 region is CASSRQGELYEQYF. CDR3 in DNA: TGTGCCAGCAGCCGACAGGGGGAGCTTTACGAGCAGTACTTC.

The chain combines TRBV9 with TRBJ2-2; tentatively, D is TRBD1 (6 bases). There are 16 residues in the CDR3. Trimming cost V 4 bases and J 4 bases, with 17 bases left between them. Germline V gives CDR1 SGDLS, CDR2 YYNGEE. CDR3 in amino acids: CASSFSTGHITGELFF. The CDR3, as DNA: TGTGCCAGCAGCTTTTCTACAGGGCACATCACCGGGGAGCTGTTTTTT.

About this clone: Other DNA sequences in the same sample also yield this CDR3. This sequence joins TRBV5-1 and TRBJ1-5, with 7 bases that match TRBD1. Unmatched junction bases numbered 2, after V lost 4 bases and J lost 4 bases. This CDR3 region has 13 residues. Germline CDR1 SGHRS, CDR2 YFSETQ. CDR3 sequence reads: CASSRDSNQPQHF. CDR3 coding DNA: TGCGCCAGCAGCAGGGACAGTAATCAGCCCCAGCATTTT.

This sequence joins TRBV18 and TRBJ1-2; the D is unclear. CDR1 KGHSH and CDR2 LQKENI come from the germline V gene. Trimming cost V 2 bases and J 2 bases, with 9 bases left between them. The CDR3 extends over 14 amino acids. CDR3 in amino acids: CASSPENSNYGYTF. CDR3 DNA: TGTGCCAGCTCACCAGAGAATAGCAACTATGGCTACACCTTC.

The V and J genes are TRBV4-1 and TRBJ2-7; TRBD2 matches at 10 bases. The CDR3 sequence is 22 residues long. The ends lost 4 bases at V and 4 bases at J; junction bases unmatched: 28. Germline assignment: CDR1 MGHRA and CDR2 YSYEKL. The CDR3 is CASSLTATGISGRPEAAYEQYF. The CDR3 nucleotides read TGCGCCAGCAGCCTAACGGCAACGGGGATTAGCGGGAGGCCCGAAGCCGCATACGAGCAGTACTTC.

The chain employs TRBV5-1 and TRBJ1-4; perhaps TRBD1 as D (6 bases). V was trimmed by 0 bases and J by 6 bases, leaving 18 bases between them. Germline CDR1 and CDR2: SGHRS and YFSETQ. The length of the CDR3 is 17 residues. The CDR3 nucleotides are TGCGCCAGCAGCTTGGACTACTTACAGGGCCTCCATGAAAAACTGTTTTTT. This codes for CASSLDYLQGLHEKLFF.

The chain uses TRBV5-4 and TRBJ2-7, with D possibly matching TRBD1 (7 bases). The CDR3 runs to 13 residues. Germline CDR1 is SGHNT and CDR2 is YYREEE (reference sequence). Trimming left V 4 bases short and J 2 bases short, with 10 bases between. In DNA form, the CDR3 reads TGTGCCAGCAGCGCGGGACAGACCTACGAGCAGTACTTC. Translation gives CASSAGQTYEQYF.

The chain links TRBV4-1 to TRBJ1-4, with TRBD1 as a possible D gene (6 bases). In germline, CDR1 is MGHRA, CDR2 YSYEKL. V was pared by 3 bases and J by 3 bases, with 23 bases between. This CDR3 region has 19 residues. The CDR3 region has the DNA TGCGCCAGCAGCCACCGACAGGTTGATAGTTCGCACGCTAATGAAAAACTGTTTTTT. Protein sequence: CASSHRQVDSSHANEKLFF.

The rearrangement uses TRBV27 and TRBJ2-1; 13 nucleotides agree with TRBD2. V dropped 7 bases and J dropped 8; count of bases not matched to a gene: 14. Germline V gives CDR1 MNHEY, CDR2 SMNVEV (reference sequence). The CDR3 consists of 17 residues. The CDR3 loop reads CASNHLAGLAGVDEQFF. The CDR3 nucleotides are TGTGCCAGCAACCACTTAGCAGGACTAGCGGGAGTTGATGAGCAGTTCTTC.

The chain has TRBV5-1 and TRBJ1-2; D ambiguous. CDR3 length: 15 amino acids. Germline CDR1 SGHRS, CDR2 YFSETQ. V was pared by 4 bases and J by 0 bases, with 13 bases between. This CDR3 reads CASSDPAVANYGYTF. The CDR3 nucleotides read TGCGCCAGCAGCGACCCGGCCGTTGCTAACTATGGCTACACCTTC.